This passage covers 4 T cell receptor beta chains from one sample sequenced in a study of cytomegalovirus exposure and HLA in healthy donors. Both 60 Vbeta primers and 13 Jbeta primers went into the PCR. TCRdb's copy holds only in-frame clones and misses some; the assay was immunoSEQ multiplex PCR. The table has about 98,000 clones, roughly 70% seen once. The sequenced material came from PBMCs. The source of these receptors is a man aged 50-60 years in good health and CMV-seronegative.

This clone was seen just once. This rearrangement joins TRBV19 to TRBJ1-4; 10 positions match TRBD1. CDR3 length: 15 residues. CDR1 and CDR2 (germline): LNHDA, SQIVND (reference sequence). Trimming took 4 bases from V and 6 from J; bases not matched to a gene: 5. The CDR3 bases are TGTGCCAGTAGTAGCCGGGACAGGGGAGATGAAAAACTGTTTTTT. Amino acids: CASSSRDRGDEKLFF.

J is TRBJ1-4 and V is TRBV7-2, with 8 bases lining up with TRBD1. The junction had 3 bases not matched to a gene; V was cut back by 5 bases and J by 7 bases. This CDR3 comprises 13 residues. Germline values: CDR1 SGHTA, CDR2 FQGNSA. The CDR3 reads CASSVTGGEKLFF. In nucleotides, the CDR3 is TGTGCCAGCAGCGTTACAGGGGGTGAAAAACTGTTTTTT.

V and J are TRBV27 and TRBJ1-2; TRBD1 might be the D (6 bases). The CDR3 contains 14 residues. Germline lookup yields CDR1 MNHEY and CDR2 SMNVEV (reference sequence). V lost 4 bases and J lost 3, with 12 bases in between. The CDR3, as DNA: TGTGCCAGCAGTTCGATACAGGGTTACTATGGCTACACCTTC. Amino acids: CASSSIQGYYGYTF.

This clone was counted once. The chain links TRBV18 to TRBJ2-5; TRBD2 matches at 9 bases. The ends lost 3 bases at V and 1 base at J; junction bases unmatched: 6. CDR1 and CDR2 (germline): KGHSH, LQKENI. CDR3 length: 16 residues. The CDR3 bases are TGTGCCAGCTCACCCGTAGTAGCGGGGGCCCAAGAGACCCAGTACTTC. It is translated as CASSPVVAGAQETQYF.